Following are 21 T cell receptor beta chains from one sample sequenced in a study of blood T cell repertoires in COVID-19. Method: immunoSEQ multiplex PCR; TCRdb's copy keeps in-frame clones and lacks some. Of over 85,000 clones in the sample, around 82% were seen once. The specimen was peripheral blood. The receptors were gathered from an older woman with acute or convalescent COVID-19.

The chain's CDR3 is CATSVFKGAGASNQPQHF. DNA of the CDR3: TGTGCCACCAGCGTTTTCAAAGGGGCAGGGGCGAGCAATCAGCCCCAGCATTTT. V is TRBV15 and J is TRBJ1-5, with D possibly matching TRBD1 (6 bases). The V end lost 5 bases, the J end lost 1 base, and 21 bases lay between the germline ends. This CDR3 contains 18 residues. Looked up from germline, CDR1 is LNHNV and CDR2 is YYDKDF (reference sequence).

The rearrangement links TRBV27 to TRBJ2-2, with TRBD2 matching over 7 bases. CDR3 length: 17 residues. V dropped 5 bases and J dropped 8; count of bases not matched to a gene: 17. Germline lookup yields CDR1 MNHEY and CDR2 SMNVEV (reference sequence). CDR3 coding DNA: TGTGCCAGCAGTCCTAGTAAGCTAGCGGCGACGTTGGGGGAGCTGTTTTTT. This codes for CASSPSKLAATLGELFF.

This clone was observed a few times. The gene calls are TRBV4-1 and TRBJ2-7; 7 nucleotides match TRBD2. The length of the CDR3 is 17 residues. CDR1 and CDR2 from the germline V gene are MGHRA and YSYEKL. V was pared by 4 bases and J by 6 bases, with 18 bases of the junction left unmatched. In DNA form, the CDR3 reads TGCGCCAGCAGCCCAGAGATCCGACTAGCCCAGCGTGTCGAGCAGTACTTC. Translation gives CASSPEIRLAQRVEQYF.

The chain uses TRBV7-9 and TRBJ1-5, with TRBD1 identical over 11 bases. Germline V CDR1 and CDR2: SEHNR, FQNEAQ (reference sequence). CDR3 length equals 16 residues. Unmatched junction bases numbered 5, after V lost 4 bases and J lost 3 bases. CDR3 DNA: TGTGCCAGCAGCTCGCCGGGACAGGGGGACAATCAGCCCCAGCATTTT. It encodes CASSSPGQGDNQPQHF.

V and J are TRBV11-3 and TRBJ2-5, with D tentatively TRBD1 (6 bases). Germline assignment: CDR1 SGHNT and CDR2 YENEEA. CDR3 length: 14 residues. The ends were cut back, 5 bases at V and 4 bases at J, with 14 bases in the middle. The CDR3 coding sequence is TGTGCCAGCAGCCAGGGGACGGGGAGAGAGACCCAGTACTTC. It specifies CASSQGTGRETQYF.

The chain carries TRBV6-2 or TRBV6-3 and TRBJ1-2, with D maybe TRBD1 (6 bases). The CDR3 is made up of 12 amino acids. From germline, CDR1 is MNHEY and CDR2 SVGEGT. Trimming removed 5 bases at V and 8 bases at J, with 12 bases between. The chain's CDR3 is CASSRGTYGYTF. The DNA for the CDR3 is TGTGCCAGCAGTCGAGGGACATACGGCTACACCTTC.

J is TRBJ1-4 and V is TRBV7-9; 8 bases are shared with TRBD1. This CDR3 contains 15 residues. The V gene's germline CDR1 is SEHNR and CDR2 FQNEAQ (reference sequence). After removal of 4 bases from V and 7 bases from J, the junction contained 8 bases not matched to a gene. In DNA form, the CDR3 reads TGTGCCAGCAGCTCAGGACAGGGCAGGGGTGAAAAACTGTTTTTT. Its protein product is CASSSGQGRGEKLFF.

The chain combines TRBV12-3 or TRBV12-4 with TRBJ1-4; a weak D match, TRBD1 (5 bases). V was pared by 7 bases and J by 8 bases, with 14 bases between. This CDR3 region has 13 residues. The CDR3 sequence is CASIKGEGEKLFF. The CDR3 DNA sequence: TGTGCCAGCATTAAAGGGGAGGGGGAAAAACTGTTTTTT.

The rearrangement links TRBV4-3 to TRBJ1-2; TRBD1 aligns across 8 bases. Germline V gene data show CDR1 as LGHNA and CDR2 as YSLEER. This CDR3 region has 14 residues. J was trimmed by 8 bases and V by 3 bases; bases with no gene match: 8. CDR3 residues: CASSQPTGTGGYTF. The CDR3 DNA reads as TGCGCCAGCAGCCAGCCGACAGGGACAGGCGGCTACACCTTC.

CDR3: CASSETGTALNTEAFF. Here the CDR3 DNA reads TGTGCCAGCAGCGAGACCGGGACAGCTTTGAACACTGAAGCTTTCTTT. The chain employs TRBV7-9 and TRBJ1-1; TRBD1 agrees at 7 bases. The trim removed 5 bases at V and 0 bases at J, leaving 9 bases unmatched. The CDR3 runs to 16 residues. The germline V gene has CDR1 SEHNR and CDR2 FQNEAQ (reference sequence).

The rearrangement uses TRBV7-9 and TRBJ2-7; D may be TRBD1 (6 bases). V gave up 1 base and J gave up 6 bases, with 10 bases separating them. This CDR3 region has 13 residues. Germline V lookup: CDR1 SEHNR, CDR2 FQNEAQ (reference sequence). CDR3: CASSLGGLGEQYF. The CDR3 nucleotides are TGTGCCAGCAGCTTAGGGGGGCTGGGCGAGCAGTACTTC.

V is TRBV15 and J is TRBJ1-5; 7 bases align to TRBD1. J gave up 7 bases and V 0 bases, and 6 bases lay outside the gene matches. CDR1 is LNHNV and CDR2 is YYDKDF in the germline V gene (reference sequence). The CDR3 is 15 residues long. CDR3 bases: TGTGCCACCAGCAGAGATAAGGCAGGGGGACAGCCCCAGCATTTT. This codes for CATSRDKAGGQPQHF.

The chain uses TRBV7-3 and TRBJ1-2; 8 bases are shared with TRBD1. This CDR3 is 17 amino acids long. Germline V gene lookup returns CDR1 SGHTA and CDR2 FQGTGA. With 5 bases clipped from V and 2 bases from J, the junction kept 13 bases outside the gene matches. The CDR3 region has the DNA TGTGCCAGCAGCCGGGGATCCGGGACAGGCCTCAACTATGGCTACACCTTC. Translated, it gives CASSRGSGTGLNYGYTF. The whole variable domain, remainder taken from reference TRBV7-3 and TRBJ1-2, is GAGVSQTPSNKVTEKGKYVELRCDPISGHTALYWYRQSLGQGPEFLIYFQGTGAADDSGLPNDRFFAVRPEGSVSTLKIQRTERGDSAVYLCASSRGSGTGLNYGYTFGSGTRLTVV.

The chain recombines TRBV5-8 with TRBJ2-7, with 7 nucleotides matching TRBD1. J gave up 4 bases and V 4 bases, and 11 bases lay outside the gene matches. The CDR3 has 15 amino acids. Germline values: CDR1 SGHTS, CDR2 YDEGEE. CDR3 DNA sequence: TGTGCCAGCAGCATCCTACCACAGGGGTTTTACGAGCAGTACTTC. It specifies CASSILPQGFYEQYF.

The CDR3 region is CASSSRQGDQPQHF. The CDR3 DNA follows: TGTGCCAGCAGCTCCCGACAGGGGGATCAGCCCCAGCATTTT. The rearrangement links TRBV3-1 (or the pseudogene TRBV3-2) to TRBJ1-5, with 9 bases aligning to TRBD1. This CDR3 comprises 14 residues. In germline, CDR1 is LGHDT, CDR2 YNNKEL (reference sequence). Trimming cost V 5 bases and J 5 bases; bases outside gene matches: 4.

This sequence joins TRBV28 and TRBJ2-2; 8 positions agree with TRBD2. Trimming removed 5 bases from V and 5 bases from J; junction bases left unmatched: 13. Germline V lookup: CDR1 MDHEN, CDR2 SYDVKM. The CDR3 sequence is 17 residues long. CDR3 in DNA: TGTGCCAGCAGTCCCCTGAGGGGGGGCGGGGGGACCGGGGAGCTGTTTTTT. Protein: CASSPLRGGGGTGELFF.

V usage is TRBV28 and J usage is TRBJ2-1, with D possibly matching TRBD1 (6 bases). There are 15 residues in the CDR3. Germline values: CDR1 MDHEN, CDR2 SYDVKM. V lost 2 bases and J 1 base, leaving 9 bases between the germline ends. Written as DNA, the CDR3 is TGTGCCAGCAGTTTAGTGGGGGCTTCCTACAATGAGCAGTTCTTC. Encoded protein: CASSLVGASYNEQFF.

The rearrangement links TRBV18 to TRBJ1-2, with no clear D. This CDR3 comprises 14 residues. Looked up from germline, CDR1 is KGHSH and CDR2 is LQKENI. Trimming cost V 4 bases and J 8 bases, with 17 bases left between them. The CDR3 nucleotides read TGTGCCAGCTCACTCCCGGGAACTGTCTCCGGCTACACCTTC. Protein sequence: CASSLPGTVSGYTF.

This chain connects TRBV5-1 to TRBJ2-5; TRBD2 agrees at 8 bases. This CDR3 is 16 amino acids long. J gave up 5 bases and V 5 bases, and 14 bases lay outside the gene matches. Germline CDR1 is SGHRS and CDR2 is YFSETQ. CDR3 coding DNA: TGCGCCAGCAGTATTTCCGGGACTAGATCGGGGGAGACCCAGTACTTC. Residues: CASSISGTRSGETQYF.

V and J are TRBV9 and TRBJ1-2; no definite D call. With 2 bases removed from V and 7 bases from J, the gap between germline ends came to 21 bases. This CDR3 contains 16 residues. The germline CDR1 and CDR2 sequences are SGDLS and YYNGEE. CDR3 loop: CASSVSSLRGSGGYTF. The CDR3 DNA reads TGTGCCAGCAGCGTGAGCTCACTTCGGGGTTCAGGTGGCTACACCTTC.

This clone was observed once. This sequence joins TRBV5-6 and TRBJ1-5; 9 positions agree with TRBD1. The germline CDR1 and CDR2 sequences are SGHDT and YYEEEE. V dropped 3 bases and J dropped 0; count of bases not matched to a gene: 4. The CDR3 spans 16 residues. The CDR3, as DNA: TGTGCCAGCAGCTGGGGGACAGGGACTAGCAATCAGCCCCAGCATTTT. Protein: CASSWGTGTSNQPQHF.